The clone carrying this TCR beta chain showed up just a few times. Its antigen is not identified. This record comes from a study of T cell responses to AZD1222 COVID-19 vaccine. Trimming took off 0 bases at V and 4 bases at J, with 16 bases between the two ends. Germline CDR1 is SGDLS and CDR2 is YYNGEE. The CDR3 is 16 amino acids. Generated by immunoSEQ multiplex PCR, the TCRdb table keeps only in-frame clones and is missing some. The sample carries under 200,000 clones, around nine tenths recorded once. Notes on the study in general: Regions 160-218 and 743-854 held dominance among vaccine-associated CD4 TCRs, which spanned spike. Reports say nearly half of spike-specific TCRs go after unmutated variant regions.

This sequence joins TRBV9 and TRBJ1-1; D call uncertain. This TCR was recovered from an adult who received the MenACWY meningococcal vaccine as a control. The material sequenced was peripheral blood, taken 28 days after the second dose of the MenACWY control vaccine. This chain's CDR3 is CASSVGVGGPRTEAFF. The CDR3, as DNA: TGTGCCAGCAGCGTAGGGGTAGGAGGGCCACGCACTGAAGCTTTCTTT.